The 7 T cell receptor beta chains in this list originate from one sample, sequenced in a study of shared clonotypes between healthy human individuals. Naive CD8 cells lacked CD45RO, underwent positive selection for CCR7 and left out terminally differentiated effector memory CD45RA+ cells. Clones were sequenced by immunoSEQ multiplex PCR, and TCRdb holds only the in-frame ones, with some missing. The data show around 1,900,000 clones, just under 95% seen once. The sequenced material came from naive CD8+ T cells from PBMCs. Receptor source: a man younger than 35 in good health. Some clones in this sample may be carry-over from other donors' samples.

The chain joins TRBV19 to TRBJ2-1, with unresolved D. V was shortened by 7 bases and J by 4 bases, with 5 bases between the two germline ends. The CDR3 sequence is 11 residues long. Germline values: CDR1 LNHDA, CDR2 SQIVND (reference sequence). CDR3: CASKGYNEQFF. The CDR3 nucleotides read TGTGCCAGTAAAGGGTACAATGAGCAGTTCTTC.

The J gene is TRBJ2-7, the V gene TRBV27; 9 bases are shared with TRBD2. The V segment lost 5 bases and the J segment 2 bases; nucleotides outside the gene matches: 10. The CDR3 sequence is 16 residues long. Germline-derived CDR1 and CDR2 are MNHEY and SMNVEV (reference sequence). CDR3 nucleotides: TGTGCCAGCAGTCTATATAGCGGGAGATACCCCTACGAGCAGTACTTC. This translates into CASSLYSGRYPYEQYF.

The rearrangement joins TRBV2 to TRBJ2-5; 8 bases align to TRBD2. Germline CDR1 reads SNHLY; CDR2 reads FYNNEI. The CDR3 covers 18 residues. V was pared by 1 base and J by 4 bases, with 14 bases of the junction left unmatched. The chain's CDR3 is CASSEEARSAGGGETQYF. The CDR3, as DNA: TGTGCCAGCAGTGAAGAAGCCCGGTCGGCGGGAGGAGGAGAGACCCAGTACTTC. Full variable domain (outside the CDR3, taken from reference TRBV2 and TRBJ2-5): EPEVTQTPSHQVTQMGQEVILRCVPISNHLYFYWYRQILGQKVEFLVSFYNNEISEKSEIFDDQFSVERPDGSNFTLKIRSTKLEDSAMYFCASSEEARSAGGGETQYFGPGTRLLVL.

This chain joins TRBV7-9 and TRBJ1-1; D call uncertain. Germline assignment: CDR1 SEHNR and CDR2 FQNEAQ (reference sequence). The CDR3 consists of 15 residues. The V end was cut by 5 bases, the J end by 0 bases, with 13 bases between. CDR3 coding DNA: TGTGCCAGCAGCCCATCTGAGGGTCTGAACACTGAAGCTTTCTTT. Translation gives CASSPSEGLNTEAFF.

V is TRBV4-1 and J is TRBJ2-7; 7 bases are a match to TRBD2. This CDR3 spans 17 amino acids. CDR1 is MGHRA and CDR2 is YSYEKL in the germline V gene. With V trimmed by 0 bases and J by 4 bases, 12 bases remained unmatched. CDR3 nucleotides: TGCGCCAGCAGCCAAGACCCCCGGCGGGAGTACCCTTACGAGCAGTACTTC. Amino acid sequence: CASSQDPRREYPYEQYF.

This clone was seen more than once but under ten times. CDR3 nucleotide sequence: TGTGCCAGCAGCCCCGGGACTAGCGGGGGGTACTCCTACAATGAGCAGTTCTTC. Its protein product is CASSPGTSGGYSYNEQFF. The chain combines TRBV7-9 with TRBJ2-1; 15 nucleotides agree with TRBD2. Germline CDR1 is SEHNR and CDR2 is FQNEAQ (reference sequence). CDR3 size: 18 residues. With 5 bases clipped from V and 0 bases from J, the junction kept 5 bases outside the gene matches.

The chain recombines TRBV5-1 with TRBJ2-3; no definite D call. V was trimmed by 3 bases and J by 6 bases, leaving 14 bases between them. From germline, CDR1 is SGHRS and CDR2 YFSETQ. The CDR3 contains 14 residues. DNA of the CDR3: TGCGCCAGCAGCTCTATCAGTGTGGCTGATACGCAGTATTTT. Encoded protein: CASSSISVADTQYF.